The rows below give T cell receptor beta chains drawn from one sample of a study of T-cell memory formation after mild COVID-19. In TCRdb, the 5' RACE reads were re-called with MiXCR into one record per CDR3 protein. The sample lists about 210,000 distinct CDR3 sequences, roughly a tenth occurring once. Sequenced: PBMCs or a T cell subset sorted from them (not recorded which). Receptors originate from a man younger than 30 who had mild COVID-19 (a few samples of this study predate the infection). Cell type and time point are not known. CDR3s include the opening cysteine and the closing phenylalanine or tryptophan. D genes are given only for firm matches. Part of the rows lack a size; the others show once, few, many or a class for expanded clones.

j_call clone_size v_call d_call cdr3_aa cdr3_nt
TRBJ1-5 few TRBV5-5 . CASSSAGGPQHF TGTGCCAGCAGCTCGGCTGGGGGGCCCCAGCATTTT
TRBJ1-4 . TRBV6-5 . CASSYTGLNEKLFF TGTGCCAGCAGTTACACGGGGCTTAATGAAAAACTGTTTTTT
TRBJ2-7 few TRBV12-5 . CASGLLTGIGEQYF TGTGCTAGTGGCCTCCTTACAGGGATCGGGGAGCAGTACTTC
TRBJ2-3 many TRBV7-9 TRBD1 CASSSGQGRDTQYF TGTGCCAGCAGCTCAGGACAGGGAAGAGATACGCAGTATTTT
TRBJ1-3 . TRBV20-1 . CSASPPGGSGNTIYF TGCAGTGCTAGCCCCCCGGGGGGCTCTGGAAACACCATATATTTT
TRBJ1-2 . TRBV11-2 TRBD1 CASSESTGYGYTF TGTGCCAGCAGCGAATCGACAGGGTATGGCTACACCTTC
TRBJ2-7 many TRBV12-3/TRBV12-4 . CASSFRGSSYEQYF TGTGCCAGCAGTTTTCGGGGTAGCTCCTACGAGCAGTACTTC
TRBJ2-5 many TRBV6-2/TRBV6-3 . CASSYSTETQYF TGTGCCAGCAGTTACTCGACAGAGACCCAGTACTTC
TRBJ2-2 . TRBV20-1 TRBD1 CSARDARQGPTGELFF TGCAGTGCTAGAGATGCGAGACAGGGGCCCACCGGGGAGCTGTTTTTT
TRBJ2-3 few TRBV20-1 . CSARAPAGPRTDTQYF TGCAGTGCTAGAGCTCCCGCGGGTCCCCGCACAGATACGCAGTATTTT
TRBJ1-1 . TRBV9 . CASSVGLKGEAFF TGTGCCAGCAGCGTAGGACTGAAGGGTGAAGCTTTCTTT
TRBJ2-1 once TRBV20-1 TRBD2 CSATGLAGSYNEQFF TGCAGTGCTACGGGACTAGCGGGCTCCTACAATGAGCAGTTCTTC
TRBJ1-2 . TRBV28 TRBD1 CASKGTGNGYTF TGTGCCAGCAAGGGGACAGGGAATGGCTACACCTTC
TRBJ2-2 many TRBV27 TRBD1 CASSQSRQGWDTGELFF TGTGCCAGCAGTCAATCTCGACAGGGGTGGGACACCGGGGAGCTGTTTTTT
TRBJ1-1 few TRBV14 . CATALMVRNTEAFF TGTGCCACCGCGTTAATGGTACGAAACACTGAAGCTTTCTTT
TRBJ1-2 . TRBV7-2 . CASSRGTPGYGYTF TGTGCCAGCAGCCGTGGAACCCCTGGCTATGGCTACACCTTC
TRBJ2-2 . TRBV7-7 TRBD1 CASSRGPGTGELFF TGTGCTAGCAGCAGGGGGCCGGGCACCGGGGAGCTGTTTTTT
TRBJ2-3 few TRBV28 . CASQSSTDTQYF TGTGCCAGCCAGAGTAGCACAGATACGCAGTATTTT
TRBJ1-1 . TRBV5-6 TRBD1 CASSPGTGINTEAFF TGTGCCAGCAGCCCCGGGACAGGGATCAACACTGAAGCTTTCTTT
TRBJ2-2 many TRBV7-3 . CASSFLTGELFF TGTGCCAGCAGCTTCCTTACCGGGGAGCTGTTTTTT
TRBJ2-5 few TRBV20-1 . CSARDPGAGETQYF TGCAGTGCTAGAGATCCGGGGGCCGGGGAGACCCAGTACTTC
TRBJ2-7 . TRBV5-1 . CASSLEPTEQYF TGCGCCAGCAGCTTGGAGCCTACCGAGCAGTACTTC
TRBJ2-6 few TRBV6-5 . CASSYARAAGANVLTF TGTGCCAGCAGTTACGCCAGGGCGGCTGGGGCCAACGTCCTGACTTTC
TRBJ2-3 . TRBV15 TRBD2 CATSPPGDYPTKDTQYF TGTGCCACCAGCCCCCCCGGGGACTACCCCACCAAAGATACGCAGTATTTT
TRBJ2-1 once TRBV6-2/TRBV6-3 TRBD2 CASKDSGGASNEQFF TGTGCCAGCAAAGATAGCGGGGGGGCCAGTAATGAGCAGTTCTTC
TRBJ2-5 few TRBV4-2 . CASSLERGAGETQYF TGTGCCAGCAGCCTTGAGAGGGGGGCCGGCGAGACCCAGTACTTC
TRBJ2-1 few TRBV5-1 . CASSSFNEQFF TGCGCCAGCAGCTCCTTCAATGAGCAGTTCTTC
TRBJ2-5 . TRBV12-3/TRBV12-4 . CASSQDRAGVETQYF TGTGCCAGCAGTCAGGACCGGGCAGGGGTGGAGACCCAGTACTTC
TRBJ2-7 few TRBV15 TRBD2 CATSGRLAGSSYEQYF TGTGCCACCAGCGGCCGACTAGCGGGGAGCTCCTACGAGCAGTACTTC
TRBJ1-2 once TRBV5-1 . CASSPRQRLFLYGYTF TGCGCCAGCAGCCCTCGACAAAGACTCTTCCTTTACGGCTACACCTTC
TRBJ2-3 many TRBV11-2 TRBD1 CASSQQGTQYF TGTGCCAGCAGCCAACAGGGGACGCAGTATTTT
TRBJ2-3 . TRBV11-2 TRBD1 CASSPRGRGPDTQYF TGTGCCAGCAGCCCAAGGGGCAGGGGGCCAGATACGCAGTATTTT
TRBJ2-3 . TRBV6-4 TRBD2 CASSKLAGQDTQYF TGTGCCAGCAGTAAGCTAGCGGGACAAGATACGCAGTATTTT
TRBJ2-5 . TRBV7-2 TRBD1 CASSADRGRGTQYF TGTGCCAGCAGCGCTGACAGGGGGCGCGGGACCCAGTACTTC
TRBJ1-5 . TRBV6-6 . CASSYGSLDQPQHF TGTGCCAGCAGTTACGGCTCACTTGATCAGCCCCAGCATTTT